These 17 T cell receptor beta chains originate from one sample sequenced in a study of shared clonotypes between healthy human individuals. TCRdb keeps only in-frame clones here, not all; method: immunoSEQ multiplex PCR. The profile shows about 490,000 clones, 70% to 80% of them singletons. The specimen was PBMCs. The receptors were sampled from a woman aged 40-49 years in good health. Some clones in this sample may be carry-over from other donors' samples.

The J gene is TRBJ2-1, the V gene TRBV9, with 14 bases fitting TRBD2. Germline V gives CDR1 SGDLS, CDR2 YYNGEE. V lost 3 bases, J lost 8 bases, and 13 bases stayed unmatched. The CDR3 spans 18 residues. The CDR3 nucleotides are TGTGCCAGCAGCGAGAGGGGGGGGACTAGCGGGAGTCGGGATGAGCAGTTCTTC. The encoded protein is CASSERGGTSGSRDEQFF.

V usage is TRBV30 and J usage is TRBJ1-5, with a possible D match to TRBD1 (6 bases). The CDR3 is 15 residues long. Germline V CDR1 and CDR2: GTSNPN, SVGIG (reference sequence). The germline V and J ends were trimmed by 4 bases and 6 bases, with 19 bases remaining between them. For the CDR3, the DNA is TGTGCCTGGACACCCACAGGGAATTGGGGTCAGCCCCAGCATTTT. Translation: CAWTPTGNWGQPQHF.

V and J are TRBV10-3 and TRBJ2-1; 11 bases agree with TRBD2. Per the germline V gene, CDR1 is ENHRY and CDR2 is SYGVKD. This CDR3 contains 16 residues. V shed 9 bases and J 7 bases; nucleotides not matched to a gene: 14. The CDR3 sequence: CAIRPSLAGAGNEQFF. The DNA of the CDR3 is TGTGCCATTCGCCCCTCACTAGCGGGAGCGGGGAATGAGCAGTTCTTC.

V usage is TRBV7-8 and J usage is TRBJ2-7; 9 positions agree with TRBD1. Germline loops: CDR1 SGHVS, CDR2 FQNEAQ. J gave up 4 bases and V 1 base, and 2 bases lay outside the gene matches. This CDR3 spans 14 amino acids. Here the CDR3 reads CASSLVQGAYEQYF. The CDR3 coding sequence is TGTGCCAGCAGCTTAGTACAGGGGGCTTACGAGCAGTACTTC.

As regards this clone: A far larger clone is only one base removed, so a read error is likely. This chain links TRBV4-1 with TRBJ2-1, with TRBD2 identical over 14 bases. Trimming cost V 4 bases and J 7 bases; bases outside gene matches: 3. Germline V gene data show CDR1 as MGHRA and CDR2 as YSYEKL. The CDR3 contains 15 residues. CDR3 amino acids: CASSLGLAGENEQFF. The DNA of the CDR3 is TGCGCCAGCAGCCTGGGACTAGCGGGAGAGAATGAGCAGTTCTTC.

The chain recombines TRBV27 with TRBJ2-7; D unclear. Deletions cut 0 bases from V and 2 bases from J, with 20 bases between. This CDR3 region has 18 residues. The germline CDR1 and CDR2 sequences are MNHEY and SMNVEV (reference sequence). The CDR3 sequence: CASSLSPPIQTQPYEQYF. For the CDR3, the DNA is TGTGCCAGCAGTTTATCGCCCCCGATCCAAACACAGCCCTACGAGCAGTACTTC.

This clone has a handful of counts. The same CDR3 can be traced to other DNA sequences in this sample. V usage is TRBV7-2 and J usage is TRBJ1-4; TRBD1 might be the D (5 bases). In germline, CDR1 is SGHTA, CDR2 FQGNSA. The CDR3 extends over 15 amino acids. Trimming left V 1 base short and J 7 bases short, with 13 bases between. The CDR3 DNA reads as TGTGCCAGCAGCTTAGAGGGTCAGGGTGGTGAAAAACTGTTTTTT. Translated, it gives CASSLEGQGGEKLFF.

This chain connects TRBV6-1 to TRBJ1-4, with D maybe TRBD1 (5 bases). CDR3 length: 14 amino acids. V lost 7 bases, J lost 1 base, and 10 bases lay in between. CDR1 is MNHNS and CDR2 is SASEGT in the germline V gene. The CDR3 loop is CASTRQLTNEKLFF. The CDR3 bases are TGTGCCAGCACCCGACAGTTAACTAATGAAAAACTGTTTTTT.

This clone was counted many times. This chain connects TRBV13 to TRBJ1-3; D is ambiguous. In germline, CDR1 is PRHDT, CDR2 FYEKMQ (reference sequence). V was shortened by 4 bases and J by 5 bases, with 18 bases between the two germline ends. The CDR3 has 16 amino acids. CDR3 amino acids: CASSWSMDRSRNTIYF. CDR3 bases: TGTGCCAGCAGCTGGTCCATGGACCGGAGTCGAAACACCATATATTTT.

The chain recombines TRBV6-4 with TRBJ2-2; D is uncertain. Trimming removed 3 bases at V and 3 bases at J, with 8 bases between. The length of the CDR3 is 14 residues. Looked up from germline, CDR1 is MRHNA and CDR2 is SNTAGT. In DNA form, the CDR3 reads TGTGCCAGCAGTGATAAGGAAGACACCGGGGAGCTGTTTTTT. This codes for CASSDKEDTGELFF.

This chain uses TRBV7-8 with TRBJ1-5, with D unresolved. From germline, CDR1 is SGHVS and CDR2 FQNEAQ. The CDR3 runs 16 residues. The V end was cut by 6 bases, the J end by 4 bases, with 19 bases between. As DNA, the CDR3 is TGTGCCAGCAGTCCCTTGGCGAGGAGGGAAAATCAGCCCCAGCATTTT. Its translation is CASSPLARRENQPQHF.

The rearrangement joins TRBV29-1 to TRBJ2-3; D is undetermined. The germline gives CDR1 SQVTM, CDR2 ANQGSEA. The CDR3 extends over 12 amino acids. Trimming shortened V by 5 bases and J by 2 bases, and 8 bases separated the two germline ends. CDR3 DNA sequence: TGCAGCGTTCTTGACAACACAGATACGCAGTATTTT. Protein: CSVLDNTDTQYF.

The chain uses TRBV5-5 and TRBJ2-7, with 14 nucleotides matching TRBD2. The germline V gene has CDR1 SGHKS and CDR2 YYEKEE (reference sequence). The CDR3 runs to 14 residues. The junction had 4 bases not matched to a gene; V was cut back by 4 bases and J by 7 bases. CDR3 residues: CASSGTSGRGEQYF. CDR3 coding DNA: TGTGCCAGCAGCGGGACTAGCGGGAGAGGTGAGCAGTACTTC.

The rearrangement uses TRBV15 and TRBJ1-5, with 9 bases matching TRBD1. The germline V gene has CDR1 LNHNV and CDR2 YYDKDF (reference sequence). The trim removed 2 bases at V and 6 bases at J, leaving 8 bases unmatched. The CDR3 totals 16 residues. The CDR3, as DNA: TGTGCCACCAGCAGATCAATCACAGGGGGCCGTCAGCCCCAGCATTTT. Its translation: CATSRSITGGRQPQHF.

This chain connects TRBV7-6 to TRBJ2-7, with D unclear. Trimming shortened V by 0 bases and J by 4 bases, and 10 bases separated the two germline ends. CDR1 SGHVS and CDR2 FNYEAQ come from the germline V gene. This CDR3 is built from 14 residues. CDR3 region: CASSLAGLQYEQYF. The CDR3 region has the DNA TGTGCCAGCAGCTTAGCGGGCCTACAATACGAGCAGTACTTC.

The table lists this clone with a few counts. Written as DNA, the CDR3 is TGTGCCTGGAGTGTTTTGGGACAGGGTCCCGAGCAGTACTTC. As protein: CAWSVLGQGPEQYF. The chain joins TRBV30 to TRBJ2-7; 9 positions agree with TRBD1. J lost 6 bases, V lost 0 bases, and 6 bases had no gene match. Germline V gene data show CDR1 as GTSNPN and CDR2 as SVGIG (reference sequence). CDR3 length equals 14 residues.

This sequence joins TRBV21-1 and TRBJ2-6; the table's D gene call, TRBD1, was not cross checked with the DNA. TRBV21-1 is a pseudogene. The CDR3 length is 17 residues. The CDR3 nucleotides are TGTGCCAGCAGCAAAGGATGGGCGCACTCTGGGGCCAACGTCCTGACTTTC. Translating gives CASSKGWAHSGANVLTF.